Here is one T cell receptor beta chain with its context. What it recognizes is unknown. The data belong to a study of shared clonotypes between healthy human individuals. The method was immunoSEQ multiplex PCR; TCRdb's version includes in-frame clones alone and lacks a portion of them. The sample records about 1.5 million clones, 96% being singletons. Study results and limitations: Few donors limited the genetic and exposure-history diversity represented.

Germline-derived CDR1 and CDR2 are LNHDA and SQIVND (reference sequence). This CDR3 has 15 amino acids. V was trimmed by 7 bases and J by 0 bases, leaving 14 bases between them. Sequenced sample: naive CD4+ T cells sorted from blood. The subset denotes: CD45RA+ positively selected. V and J are TRBV19 and TRBJ2-3; D not resolved. This clonotype was sampled from a man aged 25-45 years in good health. CDR3 protein: CASTPTLLSTDTQYF. In DNA, the CDR3 is TGTGCCAGTACCCCGACCCTCCTAAGCACAGATACGCAGTATTTT.